The 20 T cell receptor beta chains below were found in one sample sequenced in a study of shared clonotypes between healthy human individuals. The method was immunoSEQ multiplex PCR; TCRdb's version includes in-frame clones alone and lacks a portion of them. The data hold approximately 2.3 million clones, with 85% to 95% observed a single time. The sample comprised naive CD4+ T cells from PBMCs. Subset denoted: CD45RA+ positively selected. The receptors come from a man younger than 30 in good health. Some clones in this sample may be carry-over from other donors' samples.

The rearrangement links TRBV7-3 to TRBJ2-5; TRBD1 matches 8 bases. Germline CDR1 is SGHTA and CDR2 is FQGTGA. CDR3 size: 14 residues. J lost 5 bases, V lost 5 bases, and 7 bases had no gene match. CDR3 loop: CASSRQGARETQYF. CDR3 in DNA: TGTGCCAGCAGCCGTCAGGGGGCACGGGAGACCCAGTACTTC. The full variable domain, completed using reference TRBV7-3 and TRBJ2-5, is GAGVSQTPSNKVTEKGKYVELRCDPISGHTALYWYRQSLGQGPEFLIYFQGTGAADDSGLPNDRFFAVRPEGSVSTLKIQRTERGDSAVYLCASSRQGARETQYFGPGTRLLVL.

V is TRBV6-1 and J is TRBJ2-6; 8 nucleotides agree with TRBD1. CDR1 is MNHNS, CDR2 SASEGT, per germline. This CDR3 region has 17 residues. The V and J ends lost 2 bases and 4 bases, in that order; junction bases with no gene match: 7. The CDR3, as DNA: TGTGCCAGCAGTGAAAGGACAGGGTACCTCGGGGCCAACGTCCTGACTTTC. It encodes CASSERTGYLGANVLTF.

The chain recombines TRBV9 with TRBJ2-1, with 9 bases lining up with TRBD2. V shed 4 bases, J shed 7 bases, and the junction held 9 bases outside the gene matches. Germline-derived CDR1 and CDR2 are SGDLS and YYNGEE. The CDR3 length is 15 residues. The DNA for the CDR3 is TGTGCCAGCAGCTCCCGGACTAGCGAGTTGAATGAGCAGTTCTTC. Its protein is CASSSRTSELNEQFF. The full variable domain, its missing parts supplied by reference TRBV9 and TRBJ2-1, is DSGVTQTPKHLITATGQRVTLRCSPRSGDLSVYWYQQSLDQGLQFLIQYYNGEERAKGNILERFSAQQFPDLHSELNLSSLELGDSALYFCASSSRTSELNEQFFGPGTRLTVL.

The rearrangement uses TRBV7-2 and TRBJ2-1; D is unresolved. CDR3 length: 17 amino acids. Germline CDR1 and CDR2: SGHTA and FQGNSA. Trimming took 0 bases from V and 5 from J, leaving 17 bases between them. As DNA, the CDR3 is TGTGCCAGCAGCTTAGCGATTCCCCTGGGCACCAACAATGAGCAGTTCTTC. Protein: CASSLAIPLGTNNEQFF.

The rearrangement joins TRBV6-5 to TRBJ1-2, with 8 nucleotides matching TRBD1. The CDR3 length is 13 residues. V lost 10 bases to trimming and J lost 5 bases; unmatched junction nucleotides: 9. Germline CDR1 MNHEY, CDR2 SVGAGI. DNA of the CDR3: TGTGCCACCGGTGACAGGGGCGAATATGGCTACACCTTC. This sequence encodes CATGDRGEYGYTF.

This chain uses TRBV11-2 with TRBJ2-5, with D hard to call. Deletions cut 3 bases from V and 2 bases from J, with 7 bases between. The CDR3 spans 13 residues. The germline V gene has CDR1 SGHAT and CDR2 FQNNGV. CDR3 nucleotides: TGTGCCAGCAGCTTCAATGAGCAAGAGACCCAGTACTTC. Amino acid sequence: CASSFNEQETQYF.

This chain uses TRBV6-4 with TRBJ2-2; D might be TRBD1 or TRBD2, each matching 7 bases. CDR1 MRHNA and CDR2 SNTAGT come from the germline V gene. CDR3 length equals 17 residues. Trimming cost V 2 bases and J 7 bases, with 20 bases left between them. The CDR3 is CASSDPPRGRAGGELFF. CDR3 in DNA: TGTGCCAGCAGTGACCCCCCCAGGGGGAGGGCAGGCGGGGAGCTGTTTTTT.

The J gene is TRBJ2-3, the V gene TRBV10-1; TRBD2 aligns across 13 bases. V was pared by 5 bases and J by 4 bases, with 3 bases of the junction left unmatched. This CDR3 spans 15 amino acids. Germline CDR1 reads WNHNN; CDR2 reads SYGVQD (reference sequence). The CDR3 sequence: CASSPGLAGSDTQYF. Here the CDR3 DNA reads TGCGCCAGCAGTCCGGGACTAGCGGGGTCAGATACGCAGTATTTT.

The CDR3 loop reads CASSESRGNTIYF. As DNA, the CDR3 is TGCGCCAGCAGTGAGTCGCGTGGAAACACCATATATTTT. The rearrangement uses TRBV10-1 and TRBJ1-3, with D hard to call. Between the trimmed V and J ends, which lost 0 bases and 3 bases, there was a span of 3 bases. The length of the CDR3 is 13 residues. Germline V gives CDR1 WNHNN, CDR2 SYGVQD (reference sequence).

The table lists this clone with a count of one. The chain carries TRBV28 and TRBJ1-3, with D possibly TRBD1 on 5 matching bases. V was cut by 2 bases and J by 4 bases, with 12 bases left in between. Germline V lookup: CDR1 MDHEN, CDR2 SYDVKM. The CDR3 is 15 amino acids. The CDR3 DNA reads TGTGCCAGCAGTTTACCGGGGCGCGGAGGAAACACCATATATTTT. Protein sequence: CASSLPGRGGNTIYF.

The count of this clone is one. In DNA, the CDR3 is TGCGCCAGCAGCCAAGGCCTAAAGGGCCTCTACGAGCAGTACTTC. It codes for CASSQGLKGLYEQYF. This chain uses TRBV4-1 with TRBJ2-7, with D hard to call. Germline CDR1 is MGHRA and CDR2 is YSYEKL. The CDR3 has 15 amino acids. Deletions cut 1 base from V and 3 bases from J, with 13 bases between.

The rearrangement joins TRBV2 to TRBJ2-7; D uncertain. Trimming removed 7 bases at V and 3 bases at J, with 16 bases between. The germline gives CDR1 SNHLY, CDR2 FYNNEI. The CDR3 is 14 amino acids. CDR3 sequence (DNA): TGTGCCAGCACCCTTGCGGCAAGACTCTACGAGCAGTACTTC. Its protein product is CASTLAARLYEQYF. The whole variable domain, remainder taken from reference TRBV2 and TRBJ2-7, is EPEVTQTPSHQVTQMGQEVILRCVPISNHLYFYWYRQILGQKVEFLVSFYNNEISEKSEIFDDQFSVERPDGSNFTLKIRSTKLEDSAMYFCASTLAARLYEQYFGPGTRLTVT.

J is TRBJ1-2 and V is TRBV15; 8 bases agree with TRBD1. Per the germline V gene, CDR1 is LNHNV and CDR2 is YYDKDF (reference sequence). The length of the CDR3 is 13 residues. V dropped 5 bases and J dropped 8; count of bases not matched to a gene: 7. Here the CDR3 DNA reads TGTGCCACCAGCCCCGGACAGGGTCGGGGCTACACCTTC. Translation: CATSPGQGRGYTF.

The chain combines TRBV5-1 with TRBJ2-5, with D possibly matching TRBD2 (6 bases). This CDR3 spans 15 amino acids. With 4 bases removed from V and 5 bases from J, the gap between germline ends came to 18 bases. Germline V lookup: CDR1 SGHRS, CDR2 YFSETQ. The CDR3 region has the DNA TGCGCCAGCAGCGACCCCCGTGGGGGAGGCGAGACCCAGTACTTC. Amino acids: CASSDPRGGGETQYF.

The V gene is TRBV28, the J gene TRBJ1-2; weak D call: TRBD1 (5 bases). V lost 7 bases and J lost 7, with 19 bases in between. This CDR3 region has 14 residues. Germline V CDR1 and CDR2: MDHEN, SYDVKM. As DNA, the CDR3 is TGTGCCAGCACCTCGGAGGGCAGGGAGATTGGCTACACCTTC. Protein: CASTSEGREIGYTF.

The V gene is TRBV5-4, the J gene TRBJ1-6; perhaps TRBD1 as D (5 bases). The CDR3 covers 14 residues. Germline V gives CDR1 SGHNT, CDR2 YYREEE (reference sequence). The V and J ends lost 0 bases and 13 bases respectively, with 14 bases between them. The CDR3 protein is CASSLGGLGAPLHF. The CDR3 DNA reads as TGTGCCAGCAGCTTGGGGGGACTAGGGGCGCCCCTCCACTTT.

The CDR3 spells CASSRQGAVGYTF. The CDR3 DNA is TGTGCCAGCAGTAGACAGGGGGCGGTTGGCTACACCTTC. The chain links TRBV28 to TRBJ1-2, with 10 bases identical to TRBD1. Germline assignment: CDR1 MDHEN and CDR2 SYDVKM. Unmatched junction bases numbered 4, after V lost 5 bases and J lost 7 bases. This CDR3 comprises 13 residues.

V and J are TRBV7-2 and TRBJ1-2; 8 bases are shared with TRBD1. The germline CDR1 and CDR2 sequences are SGHTA and FQGNSA. With V trimmed by 1 base and J by 4 bases, 2 bases remained unmatched. The CDR3 spans 14 residues. CDR3 residues: CASSLDRGSYGYTF. The DNA for the CDR3 is TGTGCCAGCAGCTTAGACAGGGGGAGCTATGGCTACACCTTC.

The gene calls are TRBV6-6 and TRBJ2-3, with 7 bases matching TRBD1. There are 15 residues in the CDR3. Germline V lookup: CDR1 MNHNY, CDR2 SVGAGI (reference sequence). The trim removed 6 bases at V and 0 bases at J, leaving 6 bases unmatched. The CDR3: CASRHTGASTDTQYF. CDR3 sequence (DNA): TGTGCCAGCAGACATACAGGGGCGAGCACAGATACGCAGTATTTT.

The chain has TRBV5-1 and TRBJ1-2, with D possibly TRBD1 on 5 matching bases. The CDR3 runs to 17 residues. Germline assignment: CDR1 SGHRS and CDR2 YFSETQ. V lost 5 bases and J 7 bases, leaving 27 bases between the germline ends. CDR3 DNA sequence: TGCGCCAGCAGGAGATCCGAACCCGGGACTTCCGAGGGTGGCTACACCTTC. Amino acids: CASRRSEPGTSEGGYTF.